The source of this TCR beta chain is a study of blood T cell repertoires in COVID-19. Study-wide context: The United States, Italy and Spain supplied acute and convalescent COVID-19 samples. In each case, the material was cDNA or gDNA derived from T cells, B-cell-depleted T cells, or PBMCs.

Original processing methods: Using reference gene primer amplification, nucleated cell counts were estimated. Sequencing used immunoSEQ multiplex PCR; TCRdb keeps in-frame clones, though not all of them. That table gives V, J and clone size, and the DNA gave D and trimming. The sample yields more than 60,000 clones, 82% seen once. The sample was peripheral blood. This TCR derives from a woman at least 80 years old with acute or convalescent COVID-19.

CDR3: CASSSTRGARGGYTF. In DNA, the CDR3 is TGTGCCAGCAGCTCAACCAGGGGGGCTAGAGGTGGCTACACCTTC. The gene calls are TRBV11-2 and TRBJ1-2; 7 bases agree with TRBD1. There are 15 residues in the CDR3. Germline V CDR1 and CDR2: SGHAT, FQNNGV. V was pared by 4 bases and J by 7 bases, with 12 bases of the junction left unmatched.